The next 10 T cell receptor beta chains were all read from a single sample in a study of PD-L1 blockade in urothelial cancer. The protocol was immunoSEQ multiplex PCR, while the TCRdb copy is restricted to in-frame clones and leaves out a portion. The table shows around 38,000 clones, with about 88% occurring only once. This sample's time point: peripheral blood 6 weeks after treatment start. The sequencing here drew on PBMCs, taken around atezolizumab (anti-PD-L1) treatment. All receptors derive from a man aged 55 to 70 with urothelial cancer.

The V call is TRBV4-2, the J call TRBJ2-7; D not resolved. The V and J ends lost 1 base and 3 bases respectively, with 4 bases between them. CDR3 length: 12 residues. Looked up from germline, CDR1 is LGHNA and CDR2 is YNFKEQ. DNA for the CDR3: TGTGCCAGCAGCCAAGTCGGCTACGAGCAGTACTTC. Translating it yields CASSQVGYEQYF.

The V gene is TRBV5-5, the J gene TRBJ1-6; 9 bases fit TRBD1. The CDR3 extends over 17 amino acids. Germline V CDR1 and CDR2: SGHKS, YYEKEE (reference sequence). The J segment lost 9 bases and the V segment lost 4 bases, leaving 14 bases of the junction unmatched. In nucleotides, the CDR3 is TGTGCCAGCAGCCTCGCCCTACAGGGGGCGCGTAGTTCACCCCTCCACTTT. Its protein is CASSLALQGARSSPLHF.

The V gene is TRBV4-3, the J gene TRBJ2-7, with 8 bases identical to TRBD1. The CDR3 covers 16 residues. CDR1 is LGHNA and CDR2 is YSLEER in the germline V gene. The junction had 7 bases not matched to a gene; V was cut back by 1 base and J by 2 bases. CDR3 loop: CASSQGGTGLPYEQYF. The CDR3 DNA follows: TGCGCCAGCAGCCAAGGGGGGACAGGCCTCCCCTACGAGCAGTACTTC.

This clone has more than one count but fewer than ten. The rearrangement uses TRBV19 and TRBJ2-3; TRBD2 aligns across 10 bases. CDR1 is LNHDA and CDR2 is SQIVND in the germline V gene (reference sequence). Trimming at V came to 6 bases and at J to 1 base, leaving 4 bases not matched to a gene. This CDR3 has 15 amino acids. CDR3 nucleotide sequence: TGTGCCAGTAGCATCGGGACTAGCGGCACAGATACGCAGTATTTT. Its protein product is CASSIGTSGTDTQYF.

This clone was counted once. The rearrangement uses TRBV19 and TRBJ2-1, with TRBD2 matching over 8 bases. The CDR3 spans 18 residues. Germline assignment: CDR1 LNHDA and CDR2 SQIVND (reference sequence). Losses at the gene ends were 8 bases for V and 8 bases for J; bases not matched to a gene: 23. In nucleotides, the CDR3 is TGTGCCAGTCACACCGTAGGAGGGGTCGGGAGGGCCTCCCATGAGCAGTTCTTC. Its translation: CASHTVGGVGRASHEQFF.

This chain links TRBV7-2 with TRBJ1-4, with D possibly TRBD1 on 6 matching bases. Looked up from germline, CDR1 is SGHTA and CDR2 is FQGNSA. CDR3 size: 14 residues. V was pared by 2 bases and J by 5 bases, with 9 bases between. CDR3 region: CASSLIGQNEKLFF. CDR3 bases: TGTGCCAGCAGCTTAATCGGACAGAATGAAAAACTGTTTTTT.

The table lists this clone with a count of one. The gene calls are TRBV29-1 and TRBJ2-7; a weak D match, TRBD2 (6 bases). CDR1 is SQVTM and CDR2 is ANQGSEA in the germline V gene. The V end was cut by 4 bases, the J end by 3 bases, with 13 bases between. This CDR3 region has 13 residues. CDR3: CSVGLGIIYEQYF. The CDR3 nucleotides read TGCAGCGTTGGACTAGGCATTATCTACGAGCAGTACTTC.

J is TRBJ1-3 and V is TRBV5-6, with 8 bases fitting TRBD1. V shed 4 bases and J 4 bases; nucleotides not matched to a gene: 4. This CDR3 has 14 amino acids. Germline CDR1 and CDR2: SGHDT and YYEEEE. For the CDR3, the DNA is TGTGCCAGCAGCGCGACAGGGGCAGGAAACACCATATATTTT. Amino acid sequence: CASSATGAGNTIYF.

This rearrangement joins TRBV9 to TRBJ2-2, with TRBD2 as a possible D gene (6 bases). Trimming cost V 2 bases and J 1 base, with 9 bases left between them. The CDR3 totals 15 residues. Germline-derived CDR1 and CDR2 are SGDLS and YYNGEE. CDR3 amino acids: CASSVGGLNTGELFF. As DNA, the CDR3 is TGTGCCAGCAGCGTGGGGGGATTGAACACCGGGGAGCTGTTTTTT.

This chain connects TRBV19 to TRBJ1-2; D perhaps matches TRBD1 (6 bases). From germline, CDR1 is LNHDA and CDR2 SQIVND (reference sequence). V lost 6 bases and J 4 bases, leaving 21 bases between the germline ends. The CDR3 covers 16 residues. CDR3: CASSLGGTGKTYGYTF. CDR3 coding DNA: TGTGCCAGTAGCCTCGGAGGAACAGGGAAGACCTATGGCTACACCTTC.